A single sample gave rise to the 31 T cell receptor beta chains below, sequenced in a study of cytotoxic CD8 clonotypes in ibrutinib-treated CLL. Assay: immunoSEQ multiplex PCR; the TCRdb copy retains only in-frame clones and omits some. The top ten clones hold 6.5% to 8.5% of a sample with approximately 300,000 clones, about 77% of them seen once. This specimen was PBMCs, taken before ibrutinib treatment. The source of these receptors is a human donor with chronic lymphocytic leukemia.

The table lists this clone with a few counts. V usage is TRBV27 and J usage is TRBJ2-7; 7 nucleotides agree with TRBD1. V trimming: 7 bases; J trimming: 6 bases; junction bases outside the gene matches: 9. Per germline, CDR1 MNHEY and CDR2 SMNVEV (reference sequence). The CDR3 extends over 13 amino acids. The CDR3 nucleotides are TGTGCCAGCAAATGGAGTAGGGACAGCGAGCAGTACTTC. It codes for CASKWSRDSEQYF.

Concerning this clone: The same CDR3 arises from other DNA sequences in this sample as well. V gene TRBV9 combines with J gene TRBJ2-1; TRBD2 matches at 8 bases. This CDR3 has 16 residues. Germline values: CDR1 SGDLS, CDR2 YYNGEE. V dropped 0 bases and J dropped 0; count of bases not matched to a gene: 2. The CDR3 spells CASSVGLAGSYNEQFF. The CDR3 DNA follows: TGTGCCAGCAGCGTAGGGCTAGCGGGCTCCTACAATGAGCAGTTCTTC.

This clone has only a few counts. The CDR3 DNA is TGTGCCAGCAGCGTAGATTTGGAAGAGACCCAGTACTTC. It yields the protein CASSVDLEETQYF. The rearrangement joins TRBV9 to TRBJ2-5, with no clear D. The V gene lost 0 bases and the J gene lost 3 bases, with 6 bases spanning the gap. The germline V gene encodes CDR1 SGDLS and CDR2 YYNGEE. CDR3 length equals 13 residues.

This chain joins TRBV7-2 and TRBJ2-7; unclear D gene. Germline loops: CDR1 SGHTA, CDR2 FQGNSA. V was shortened by 3 bases and J by 4 bases, with 7 bases between the two germline ends. This CDR3 comprises 12 residues. CDR3 DNA sequence: TGTGCCAGCAGCTTTACAACATACGAGCAGTACTTC. This translates into CASSFTTYEQYF.

The chain employs TRBV10-1 and TRBJ2-7; 10 positions agree with TRBD1. CDR1 and CDR2 from the germline V gene are WNHNN and SYGVQD (reference sequence). Trimming took 4 bases from V and 1 from J; bases not matched to a gene: 7. CDR3 size: 16 residues. As DNA, the CDR3 is TGCGCCAGCAGTGGGCCACGGGACAGGGGTTCCTACGAGCAGTACTTC. The encoded protein is CASSGPRDRGSYEQYF.

The sample holds one count of this clone. The V gene is TRBV15, the J gene TRBJ2-7, with 8 bases lining up with TRBD2. The CDR3 totals 15 residues. V shed 6 bases, J shed 7 bases, and the junction held 14 bases outside the gene matches. Looked up from germline, CDR1 is LNHNV and CDR2 is YYDKDF (reference sequence). The chain's CDR3 is CATSRTSGPRGEQYF. CDR3 coding DNA: TGTGCCACCAGTCGTACTAGCGGCCCGCGGGGTGAGCAGTACTTC.

The CDR3 reads CASSFTGDWTNEKLFF. The CDR3 nucleotides are TGTGCCAGCAGTTTTACAGGGGATTGGACTAATGAAAAACTGTTTTTT. The J gene is TRBJ1-4, the V gene TRBV7-9; 7 nucleotides agree with TRBD1. Germline CDR1 reads SEHNR; CDR2 reads FQNEAQ (reference sequence). The CDR3 is made up of 16 amino acids. V lost 6 bases, J lost 2 bases, and 9 bases stayed unmatched. The full variable domain, completed using reference TRBV7-9 and TRBJ1-4, is DTGVSQNPRHKITKRGQNVTFRCDPISEHNRLYWYRQTLGQGPEFLTYFQNEAQLEKSRLLSDRFSAERPKGSFSTLEIQRTEQGDSAMYLCASSFTGDWTNEKLFFGSGTQLSVL.

The sample holds one count of this clone. This chain connects TRBV6-5 to TRBJ2-7; TRBD1 or TRBD2 may be the D gene (5 bases each). The germline gives CDR1 MNHEY, CDR2 SVGAGI. This CDR3 has 15 amino acids. V lost 8 bases to trimming and J lost 3 bases, with 20 bases between them. CDR3 in DNA: TGTGCCAGCCGGCCATCAGGGACCCTAATCTACGAGCAGTACTTC. It encodes CASRPSGTLIYEQYF.

The rearrangement joins TRBV18 to TRBJ2-2; D is ambiguous. Germline CDR1 and CDR2: KGHSH and LQKENI. The CDR3 is 14 residues long. The V end lost 4 bases, the J end lost 0 bases, and 6 bases lay between the germline ends. For the CDR3, the DNA is TGTGCCAGCTCACTGTATACGAACACCGGGGAGCTGTTTTTT. It yields the protein CASSLYTNTGELFF.

The gene calls are TRBV5-1 and TRBJ2-7; TRBD2 matches at 7 bases. The CDR3 consists of 14 residues. The J segment lost 3 bases and the V segment lost 1 base, leaving 4 bases of the junction unmatched. The germline V gene encodes CDR1 SGHRS and CDR2 YFSETQ. The CDR3, as DNA: TGCGCCAGCAGCTTGTATGGGGGGGTCTACGAGCAGTACTTC. Its protein product is CASSLYGGVYEQYF.

This clone appeared a few times. V gene TRBV7-8 combines with J gene TRBJ2-7; the D is unclear. The CDR3 is 14 amino acids. CDR1 SGHVS and CDR2 FQNEAQ come from the germline V gene. The V end lost 2 bases, the J end lost 0 bases, and 8 bases lay between the germline ends. The CDR3 DNA is TGTGCCAGCAGCTTACACGGCAGCTCCTACGAGCAGTACTTC. It yields the protein CASSLHGSSYEQYF.

The rearrangement links TRBV6-5 to TRBJ1-1, with D uncertain. This CDR3 contains 15 residues. With 4 bases removed from V and 1 base from J, the gap between germline ends came to 13 bases. CDR1 MNHEY and CDR2 SVGAGI come from the germline V gene. The CDR3 reads CASSFHQNRNTEAFF. CDR3 bases: TGTGCCAGCAGTTTCCATCAAAACCGGAACACTGAAGCTTTCTTT.

Concerning this clone itself: This specimen includes other DNA sequences encoding the same CDR3. The rearrangement uses TRBV25-1 and TRBJ1-1; D is ambiguous. Trimming removed 2 bases at V and 3 bases at J, with 7 bases between. CDR3 length equals 13 residues. CDR1 MGHDK and CDR2 SYGVNS come from the germline V gene. The CDR3 DNA sequence: TGTGCCAGCAGTGAACGAGGAGACACTGAAGCTTTCTTT. Its protein product is CASSERGDTEAFF.

The CDR3 nucleotides read TGCGCCAGCAGCCAAGCTAGACAGCGCCTCTGGTATGGCTACACCTTC. It encodes CASSQARQRLWYGYTF. V is TRBV4-3 and J is TRBJ1-2; D might be TRBD1 (5 bases). CDR3 size: 16 residues. Germline values: CDR1 LGHNA, CDR2 YSLEER. The V gene lost 1 base and the J gene lost 5 bases, with 17 bases spanning the gap.

V is TRBV18 and J is TRBJ2-7; the D is unclear. CDR1 is KGHSH, CDR2 LQKENI, per germline. Between the trimmed V and J ends, which lost 1 base and 2 bases, there was a span of 9 bases. The CDR3 covers 14 residues. CDR3 bases: TGTGCCAGCTCACCACAGTCAGCAACCTACGAGCAGTACTTC. Translation gives CASSPQSATYEQYF. The full variable domain, its missing parts supplied by reference TRBV18 and TRBJ2-7, is NAGVMQNPRHLVRRRGQEARLRCSPMKGHSHVYWYRQLPEEGLKFMVYLQKENIIDESGMPKERFSAEFPKEGPSILRIQQVVRGDSAAYFCASSPQSATYEQYFGPGTRLTVT.

The count of this clone is one. The same CDR3 arises from other DNA sequences in this sample as well. The chain recombines TRBV27 with TRBJ1-2; D is unresolved. Per the germline V gene, CDR1 is MNHEY and CDR2 is SMNVEV (reference sequence). The V and J ends lost 3 bases and 0 bases respectively, with 5 bases between them. The length of the CDR3 is 13 residues. The CDR3: CASSFSANYGYTF. CDR3 coding DNA: TGTGCCAGCAGTTTTTCGGCTAACTATGGCTACACCTTC.

The chain is built from TRBV2 and TRBJ2-2; D not certain. This CDR3 contains 20 residues. V was clipped by 1 base and J by 5 bases, with 26 bases between them. CDR1 is SNHLY and CDR2 is FYNNEI in the germline V gene. This CDR3 is CASSEDRARPTNRVTGELFF. CDR3 nucleotides: TGTGCCAGCAGTGAAGATAGGGCGAGACCCACGAATAGAGTGACCGGGGAGCTGTTTTTT.

CDR3: CASSYFLGTYEQYF. CDR3 nucleotides: TGTGCCAGCAGTTACTTCCTGGGGACCTACGAGCAGTACTTC. This chain links TRBV6-5 with TRBJ2-7; D is undetermined. The V gene's germline CDR1 is MNHEY and CDR2 SVGAGI. The V gene lost 1 base and the J gene lost 2 bases, with 9 bases spanning the gap. The CDR3 length is 14 residues.

V and J are TRBV5-4 and TRBJ2-7; no reliable D call. CDR1 and CDR2 (germline): SGHNT, YYREEE (reference sequence). This CDR3 contains 13 residues. Deletions cut 3 bases from V and 1 base from J, with 8 bases between. CDR3 sequence: CASSSGRSYEQYF. The CDR3 DNA follows: TGTGCCAGCAGCTCGGGCAGATCCTACGAGCAGTACTTC.

The chain couples TRBV11-2 to TRBJ2-5, with no clear D. Trimming cost V 1 base and J 5 bases, with 5 bases left between them. The CDR3 has 12 residues. From germline, CDR1 is SGHAT and CDR2 FQNNGV. CDR3 loop: CASSLGEETQYF. Written as DNA, the CDR3 is TGTGCCAGCAGCTTAGGAGAGGAGACCCAGTACTTC.

This chain joins TRBV7-8 and TRBJ1-2, with D perhaps matching TRBD1 (5 bases). In germline, CDR1 is SGHVS, CDR2 FQNEAQ. The ends were cut back, 3 bases at V and 2 bases at J, with 7 bases in the middle. This CDR3 has 13 amino acids. The CDR3: CASSFRVNYGYTF. The CDR3 coding sequence is TGTGCCAGCAGCTTCAGGGTAAACTATGGCTACACCTTC.

The chain carries TRBV28 and TRBJ1-2; 10 bases are shared with TRBD1. Germline assignment: CDR1 MDHEN and CDR2 SYDVKM. J gave up 10 bases and V 4 bases, and 6 bases lay outside the gene matches. The CDR3 extends over 13 amino acids. The CDR3 protein is CASSSGTGVVYTF. The CDR3 nucleotides are TGTGCCAGCAGTTCCGGGACAGGGGTAGTCTACACCTTC.

This clone was seen a single time. V usage is TRBV5-6 and J usage is TRBJ1-1; D is unclear. The V and J ends lost 6 bases and 5 bases respectively, with 23 bases between them. Germline V gene data show CDR1 as SGHDT and CDR2 as YYEEEE. This CDR3 has 16 residues. The CDR3 region has the DNA TGTGCCAGCAAGGGCGAAAGGAATGTAGACGGGACTGAAGCTTTCTTT. Amino acid sequence: CASKGERNVDGTEAFF.

J is TRBJ1-5 and V is TRBV7-2, with TRBD1 as a possible D gene (5 bases). The V and J ends lost 1 base and 6 bases respectively, with 10 bases between them. The CDR3 sequence is 14 residues long. Germline V gene sequence: CDR1 SGHTA, CDR2 FQGNSA. As DNA, the CDR3 is TGTGCCAGCAGCTTAGGGACAATTCCTCAGCCCCAGCATTTT. Protein: CASSLGTIPQPQHF. Full variable domain (remainder filled in from reference TRBV7-2 and TRBJ1-5): GAGVSQSPSNKVTEKGKDVELRCDPISGHTALYWYRQSLGQGLEFLIYFQGNSAPDKSGLPSDRFSAERTGGSVSTLTIQRTQQEDSAVYLCASSLGTIPQPQHFGDGTRLSIL.

The V call is TRBV18, the J call TRBJ2-7; D is ambiguous. The CDR3 length is 13 residues. Trimming took 3 bases from V and 5 from J, leaving 11 bases between them. CDR1 KGHSH and CDR2 LQKENI come from the germline V gene. CDR3 nucleotides: TGTGCCAGCTCACCCACCGCCCAAAACGAGCAGTACTTC. Translation gives CASSPTAQNEQYF.

The table lists this clone with a count of one. This chain connects TRBV9 to TRBJ2-7, with D maybe TRBD2 (5 bases). The CDR3 spans 14 residues. V was shortened by 4 bases and J by 5 bases, with 16 bases between the two germline ends. Germline loops: CDR1 SGDLS, CDR2 YYNGEE. CDR3 in DNA: TGTGCCAGCAGCATCGAAGAGGGTTCCCACGAGCAGTACTTC. This gives the protein CASSIEEGSHEQYF.

The chain is built from TRBV4-3 and TRBJ2-3; TRBD1 matches 9 bases. Germline CDR1 reads LGHNA; CDR2 reads YSLEER. V was clipped by 4 bases and J by 1 base; unmatched bases: 9. The CDR3 runs 17 residues. The DNA for the CDR3 is TGCGCCAGCAGCCGCCAACAGGGGGCTCACCGCACAGATACGCAGTATTTT. Protein: CASSRQQGAHRTDTQYF.

The V gene is TRBV6-5, the J gene TRBJ2-3; D is perhaps TRBD2 (5 bases). V was clipped by 0 bases and J by 3 bases, with 13 bases between them. This CDR3 is 16 amino acids long. Germline CDR1 is MNHEY and CDR2 is SVGAGI. In nucleotides, the CDR3 is TGTGCCAGCAGTTACTCGGAGGTGAGGATGACAGATACGCAGTATTTT. This translates into CASSYSEVRMTDTQYF.

This clone was found once. The same CDR3 also results from other DNA sequences found in this sample. J is TRBJ1-2 and V is TRBV30; D is possibly TRBD1 (5 bases). The germline V and J ends were trimmed by 0 bases and 4 bases, with 6 bases remaining between them. Germline V gene sequence: CDR1 GTSNPN, CDR2 SVGIG (reference sequence). The CDR3 runs 12 residues. The CDR3 DNA reads TGTGCCTGGAGTGTTGGGGGCTATGGCTACACCTTC. Translation gives CAWSVGGYGYTF.

The DNA of the CDR3 is TGTGCCAGCTCGCCGAAGGAGGGGTCCCATCGAGAGCAGTACTTC. Translation: CASSPKEGSHREQYF. The chain combines TRBV18 with TRBJ2-7; D possibly corresponds to TRBD2 (6 bases). The CDR3 spans 15 residues. The V end lost 6 bases, the J end lost 7 bases, and 22 bases lay between the germline ends. Per the germline V gene, CDR1 is KGHSH and CDR2 is LQKENI.

The genes are TRBV6-6 and TRBJ1-1; maybe TRBD1 (5 bases). V lost 2 bases to trimming and J lost 8 bases, with 18 bases between them. Germline V gene sequence: CDR1 MNHNY, CDR2 SVGAGI (reference sequence). This CDR3 contains 15 residues. In DNA form, the CDR3 reads TGTGCCAGCAGTTACGGTACCGGGACCGTGACGGAAGCTTTCTTT. Translated: CASSYGTGTVTEAFF.